The 19 T cell receptor beta chains below were found in one sample sequenced in a study of beta chain features in type 1 diabetes. Every isolated RNA sample was fully reverse transcribed, so sequencing captured expressed TCRB transcripts. The method was immunoSEQ multiplex PCR; TCRdb's version includes in-frame clones alone and lacks a portion of them. This table has around 450,000 clones, over 9.5% appearing once. Sequencing input: naive CD4+ T cells from blood. The receptors were sampled from a woman between 18 and 29 years old in good health.

The chain uses TRBV4-3 and TRBJ2-1; D perhaps matches TRBD1 (6 bases). Trimming took 3 bases from V and 4 from J, leaving 13 bases between them. This CDR3 region has 15 residues. The germline gives CDR1 LGHNA, CDR2 YSLEER. The CDR3 coding sequence is TGCGCCAGCAGCCAGGACAGCTGGCCTTACAATGAGCAGTTCTTC. Amino acids: CASSQDSWPYNEQFF.

The chain carries TRBV6-6 and TRBJ2-1; 7 nucleotides align to TRBD2. Trimming took 6 bases from V and 9 from J; bases not matched to a gene: 5. CDR3 length: 12 amino acids. CDR1 and CDR2 from the germline V gene are MNHNY and SVGAGI (reference sequence). CDR3 loop: CASSSGLIEQFF. The CDR3, as DNA: TGTGCCAGCAGCTCGGGACTAATTGAGCAGTTCTTC.

The J gene is TRBJ2-7, the V gene TRBV9, with TRBD2 matching over 7 bases. V lost 4 bases to trimming and J lost 0 bases; unmatched junction nucleotides: 1. The CDR3 covers 13 residues. Germline V gene sequence: CDR1 SGDLS, CDR2 YYNGEE. For the CDR3, the DNA is TGTGCCAGCAGCACGGGGGGCTCCTACGAGCAGTACTTC. Translated: CASSTGGSYEQYF. The full variable domain, its missing parts supplied by reference TRBV9 and TRBJ2-7, is DSGVTQTPKHLITATGQRVTLRCSPRSGDLSVYWYQQSLDQGLQFLIQYYNGEERAKGNILERFSAQQFPDLHSELNLSSLELGDSALYFCASSTGGSYEQYFGPGTRLTVT.

This chain uses TRBV7-2 with TRBJ2-5, with a tentative D call TRBD2 (6 bases). The CDR3 is 14 amino acids. From germline, CDR1 is SGHTA and CDR2 FQGNSA. V was shortened by 5 bases and J by 4 bases, with 14 bases between the two germline ends. The CDR3 protein is CASSITVGGETQYF. CDR3 DNA: TGTGCCAGCAGCATTACGGTCGGGGGAGAGACCCAGTACTTC.

This chain links TRBV5-4 with TRBJ2-1, with unresolved D. CDR3 length equals 13 residues. The V and J ends lost 0 bases and 15 bases respectively, with 16 bases between them. Germline CDR1 reads SGHNT; CDR2 reads YYREEE (reference sequence). The CDR3 DNA sequence: TGTGCCAGCAGCTTGGTCGGATTAACCTCGCTGTTCTTC. Translating it yields CASSLVGLTSLFF.

This clone has a handful of counts. The chain has TRBV18 and TRBJ2-1; maybe TRBD2 (6 bases). Trimming cost V 3 bases and J 11 bases, with 32 bases left between them. CDR1 and CDR2 (germline): KGHSH, LQKENI. This CDR3 has 19 residues. The CDR3 DNA reads as TGTGCCAGCTCACCTGGTCCGCCGGGGCCACCTCATCGGGGGATGAAGCAGTTCTTC. It codes for CASSPGPPGPPHRGMKQFF.

J is TRBJ1-1 and V is TRBV30; TRBD1 might be the D (5 bases). Germline CDR1 GTSNPN, CDR2 SVGIG (reference sequence). V lost 2 bases and J 4 bases, leaving 14 bases between the germline ends. The CDR3 contains 14 residues. In nucleotides, the CDR3 is TGTGCCTGGAGTAGGGGACTCGCGATCACTGAAGCTTTCTTT. Its translation: CAWSRGLAITEAFF.

The rearrangement links TRBV19 to TRBJ2-5; TRBD1 matches at 9 bases. Germline loops: CDR1 LNHDA, CDR2 SQIVND (reference sequence). After removal of 3 bases from V and 5 bases from J, the junction contained 10 bases not matched to a gene. The CDR3 contains 16 residues. CDR3 in DNA: TGTGCCAGTAGTATCAAACTCGGGACAGGGTACGAGACCCAGTACTTC. It codes for CASSIKLGTGYETQYF.

This clone has a handful of counts. V gene TRBV25-1 combines with J gene TRBJ2-2, with D uncertain. Germline V gene lookup returns CDR1 MGHDK and CDR2 SYGVNS. V lost 5 bases, J lost 1 base, and 8 bases lay in between. There are 14 residues in the CDR3. This chain's CDR3 is CASSSRLNTGELFF. CDR3 bases: TGTGCCAGCAGTTCCCGACTGAACACCGGGGAGCTGTTTTTT.

This clone was counted only a few times. The V and J genes are TRBV7-8 and TRBJ1-2; D possibly corresponds to TRBD1 (6 bases). Germline values: CDR1 SGHVS, CDR2 FQNEAQ. The CDR3 loop spans 15 amino acids. Between the trimmed V and J ends, which lost 2 bases and 3 bases, there was a span of 13 bases. CDR3: CASSLRNRVDYGYTF. The CDR3 DNA follows: TGTGCCAGCAGCTTAAGGAACAGGGTGGACTATGGCTACACCTTC.

This clone was observed a few times. The chain's CDR3 is CASSQSVVRGAFF. The CDR3 DNA reads as TGTGCCAGCAGCCAATCCGTGGTCCGAGGAGCTTTCTTT. The chain links TRBV14 to TRBJ1-1; D gene ambiguous. Germline V lookup: CDR1 SGHDN, CDR2 FVKESK. V lost 2 bases to trimming and J lost 10 bases, with 14 bases between them. This CDR3 contains 13 residues. Filled out from reference TRBV14 and TRBJ1-1, the complete variable domain reads EAGVTQFPSHSVIEKGQTVTLRCDPISGHDNLYWYRRVMGKEIKFLLHFVKESKQDESGMPNNRFLAERTGGTYSTLKVQPAELEDSGVYFCASSQSVVRGAFFGQGTRLTVV.

This clone was detected a few times. This rearrangement joins TRBV7-3 to TRBJ1-1; 7 positions agree with TRBD1. The CDR3 is made up of 17 amino acids. J was trimmed by 1 base and V by 5 bases; bases with no gene match: 13. Germline CDR1 is SGHTA and CDR2 is FQGTGA. CDR3 region: CASSPTLSDRANTEAFF. The CDR3 DNA follows: TGTGCCAGCAGCCCAACACTTTCCGACAGGGCGAACACTGAAGCTTTCTTT.

The CDR3 reads CASSKNRQTGANVLTF. DNA of the CDR3: TGTGCCAGCAGCAAAAATCGGCAGACTGGGGCCAACGTCCTGACTTTC. This rearrangement joins TRBV21-1 to TRBJ2-6. TRBV21-1 is given as a pseudogene. The CDR3 is made up of 16 amino acids.

This clone was counted between two and nine times. The chain has TRBV6-5 and TRBJ2-3, with D unclear. The germline V gene encodes CDR1 MNHEY and CDR2 SVGAGI. V was shortened by 7 bases and J by 6 bases, with 8 bases between the two germline ends. CDR3 size: 11 residues. Here the CDR3 reads CASTYGDTQYF. CDR3 in DNA: TGTGCCAGCACGTATGGGGATACGCAGTATTTT.

The table lists this clone with a few counts. The chain uses TRBV5-1 and TRBJ1-2; tentatively, D is TRBD1 (6 bases). The V end was cut by 4 bases, the J end by 1 base, with 11 bases between. CDR3 length: 14 residues. Germline loops: CDR1 SGHRS, CDR2 YFSETQ. The CDR3 DNA sequence: TGCGCCAGCAGCCACCTGGACAGTAACTATGGCTACACCTTC. Encoded protein: CASSHLDSNYGYTF.

This clone appeared a few times. The chain uses TRBV14 and TRBJ1-6; D not resolved. This CDR3 has 15 residues. V shed 1 base and J shed 8 bases, with 12 bases lying between them. Per germline, CDR1 SGHDN and CDR2 FVKESK. CDR3 amino acids: CASSQVTWYYSPLHF. CDR3 in DNA: TGTGCCAGCAGCCAAGTAACATGGTATTATTCACCCCTCCACTTT.

The rearrangement uses TRBV5-1 and TRBJ2-5; D is unclear. The V and J ends lost 4 bases and 5 bases respectively, with 12 bases between them. This CDR3 is built from 13 residues. Per the germline V gene, CDR1 is SGHRS and CDR2 is YFSETQ. Here the CDR3 DNA reads TGCGCCAGCAGCCCCCCCCTTAGGGAGACCCAGTACTTC. Protein sequence: CASSPPLRETQYF.

The rearrangement uses TRBV2 and TRBJ1-6, with unresolved D. The V end was cut by 11 bases, the J end by 15 bases, with 11 bases between. This CDR3 comprises 9 residues. CDR1 and CDR2 (germline): SNHLY, FYNNEI. The CDR3 DNA reads as TGTGCCGGCCGGGCCAGCCTCCACTTT. The encoded protein is CAGRASLHF.

This clone has a handful of counts. V is TRBV7-2 and J is TRBJ2-1, with D maybe TRBD1 (5 bases). V was shortened by 1 base and J by 8 bases, with 12 bases between the two germline ends. This CDR3 spans 14 amino acids. Per the germline V gene, CDR1 is SGHTA and CDR2 is FQGNSA. The chain's CDR3 is CASSLDGASYEQFF. CDR3 in DNA: TGTGCCAGCAGCTTAGATGGGGCCAGTTATGAGCAGTTCTTC.